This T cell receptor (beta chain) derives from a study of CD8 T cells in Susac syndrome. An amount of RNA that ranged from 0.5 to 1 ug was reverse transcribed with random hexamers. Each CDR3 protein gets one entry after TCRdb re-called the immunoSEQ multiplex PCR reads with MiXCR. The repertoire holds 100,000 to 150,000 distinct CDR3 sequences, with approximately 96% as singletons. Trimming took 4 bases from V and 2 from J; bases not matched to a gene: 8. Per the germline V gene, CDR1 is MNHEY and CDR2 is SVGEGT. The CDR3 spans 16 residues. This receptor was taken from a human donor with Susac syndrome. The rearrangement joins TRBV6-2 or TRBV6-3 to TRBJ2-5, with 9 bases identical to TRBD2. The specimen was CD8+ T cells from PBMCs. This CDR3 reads CASSSYSGGGQETQYF. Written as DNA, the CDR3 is TGTGCCAGCAGTTCCTATAGCGGGGGAGGACAAGAGACCCAGTACTTC.